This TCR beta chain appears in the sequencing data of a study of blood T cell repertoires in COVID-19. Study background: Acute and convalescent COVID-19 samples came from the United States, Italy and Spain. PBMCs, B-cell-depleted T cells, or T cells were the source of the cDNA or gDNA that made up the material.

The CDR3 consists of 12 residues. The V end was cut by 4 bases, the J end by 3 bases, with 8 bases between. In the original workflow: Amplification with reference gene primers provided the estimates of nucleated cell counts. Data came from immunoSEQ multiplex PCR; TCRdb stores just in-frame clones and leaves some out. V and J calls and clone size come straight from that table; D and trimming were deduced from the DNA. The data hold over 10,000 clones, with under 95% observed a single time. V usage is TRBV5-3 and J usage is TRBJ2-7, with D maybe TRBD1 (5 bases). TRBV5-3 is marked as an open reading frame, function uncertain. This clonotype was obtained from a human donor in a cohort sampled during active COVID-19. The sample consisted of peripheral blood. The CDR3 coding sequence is TGTGCCAGAAGCATAACAGGCTACGAGCAGTACTTC. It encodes CARSITGYEQYF.